The T cell receptor beta chain under discussion was sequenced for a study of identical twins. CDR3 length equals 18 residues. Trimming cost V 3 bases and J 1 base; bases outside gene matches: 8. Germline values: CDR1 SGHAT, CDR2 FQNNGV. The authors used template switching to add a universal primer site and gave cDNA unique molecular identifiers. TCRdb re-derived calls from the 5' RACE reads in MiXCR, one entry per CDR3 protein. The sample lists 690,000 or so distinct CDR3 sequences, 8.5% to 9.5% seen once, with around 0.95% in the top ten. Separately, the same data were catalogued under a study of yellow fever vaccine responses in identical twins.

Sequenced sample: PBMCs. The gene calls are TRBV11-2 and TRBJ2-2, with 10 nucleotides matching TRBD1. The clonotype originates from a woman under 30 in good health. DNA for the CDR3: TGTGCCAGCAGCTTTACCGGGACAGGGGTCTTGAACACCGGGGAGCTGTTTTTT. This translates into CASSFTGTGVLNTGELFF.